Below are 23 T cell receptor beta chains sequenced from a single sample in a study of human T cells and chemical hapten exposure. Stated time point: pre-sensitization, week 0. Treatment meaning: therapeutic diphenylcyclopropenone sensitization with weekly scalp DPC. TCRdb redid the calling of the RACE reads with MiXCR, one entry per CDR3 protein. Altogether some 400,000 distinct CDR3 sequences are present, 4% to 6% being singletons, with the ten largest covering around 2.6%. The specimen comprised whole blood, sampled in connection with sensitization to the hapten diphenylcyclopropenone (DPC). The receptors come from a woman aged 45-59 years with alopecia areata. Some clones in this sample may be carry-over from other donors' samples.

In its sample, this clonotype was seen many times. The chain links TRBV28 to TRBJ2-2; TRBD1 or TRBD2 may be the D gene (5 bases each). CDR3 size: 14 residues. Trimming left V 7 bases short and J 5 bases short, with 14 bases between. Germline CDR1 MDHEN, CDR2 SYDVKM. In nucleotides, the CDR3 is TGTGCCAGCAAAGCCGGGACCTATACCGGGGAGCTGTTTTTT. Its protein is CASKAGTYTGELFF.

This clonotype was seen a handful of times. This chain joins TRBV4-2 and TRBJ2-2; D remains unclear. Germline V CDR1 and CDR2: LGHNA, YNFKEQ. V dropped 2 bases and J dropped 4 bases, with 5 bases sitting between them. The CDR3 is 13 amino acids. The CDR3 loop is CASSQSFTGELFF. CDR3 DNA sequence: TGTGCCAGCAGCCAATCGTTCACCGGGGAGCTGTTTTTT.

In this sample, this clonotype turned up many times. At one of its ends the junction is not consistent with the germline gene, which may arise from a read error. The rearrangement joins TRBV5-1 to TRBJ2-2; D is undetermined. The CDR3 sequence is 14 residues long. CDR1 and CDR2 (germline): SGHRS, YFSETQ. The CDR3 nucleotides read TGTGCCAGCAGCTTAGGGTCTAGCACCGGGGAGCTGTTTTTT. Translation: CASSLGSSTGELFF.

As for this clonotype: This clone may be a read error of a much larger clone one base away. The gene calls are TRBV7-2 and TRBJ2-1, with D possibly TRBD2 on 5 matching bases. Germline assignment: CDR1 SGHTA and CDR2 FQGNSA. V shed 0 bases and J shed 8 bases, with 11 bases lying between them. CDR3 length: 14 amino acids. The CDR3 here is CASSLARVVDEQFF. Here the CDR3 DNA reads TGTGCCAGCAGCTTAGCGAGGGTAGTCGATGAGCAGTTCTTC.

This clonotype was recorded a few times. The V and J genes are TRBV3-1 and TRBJ1-1; tentative D call: TRBD1 (6 bases). Trimming stripped 0 bases from V and 6 bases from J, with 14 bases between. CDR3 size: 15 residues. Per the germline V gene, CDR1 is LGHDT and CDR2 is YNNKEL (reference sequence). The CDR3 protein is CASSQDPGRGAEAFF. The CDR3 DNA sequence: TGTGCCAGCAGCCAAGATCCCGGTAGGGGGGCTGAAGCTTTCTTT.

A few counts support this clonotype. The chain uses TRBV24-1 and TRBJ2-3; 9 nucleotides line up with TRBD2. Trimming at V came to 0 bases and at J to 4 bases, leaving 7 bases not matched to a gene. Per the germline V gene, CDR1 is KGHDR and CDR2 is SFDVKD. The CDR3 contains 17 residues. CDR3 sequence: CATSDLHSGRGPDTQYF. The CDR3 nucleotides read TGTGCCACCAGTGATTTGCATAGCGGGAGAGGTCCAGATACGCAGTATTTT.

This chain uses TRBV9 with TRBJ2-3, with 7 bases lining up with TRBD1. The germline V gene has CDR1 SGDLS and CDR2 YYNGEE. Unmatched junction bases numbered 5, after V lost 1 base and J lost 0 bases. This CDR3 has 16 amino acids. The CDR3 loop reads CASSVRQGFSTDTQYF. The CDR3 bases are TGTGCCAGCAGCGTACGACAGGGCTTTAGCACAGATACGCAGTATTTT.

This clonotype was observed at least ten times. V usage is TRBV28 and J usage is TRBJ2-7; 7 bases are shared with TRBD1. CDR1 and CDR2 (germline): MDHEN, SYDVKM. V trimming: 3 bases; J trimming: 5 bases; junction bases outside the gene matches: 7. The CDR3 runs 14 residues. In DNA, the CDR3 is TGTGCCAGCAGTTTTATACAGGACAGGAACGAGCAGTACTTC. Translation: CASSFIQDRNEQYF.

This clonotype was found many times. V is TRBV30 and J is TRBJ2-1, with a weak D call TRBD2 (6 bases). With 2 bases removed from V and 3 bases from J, the gap between germline ends came to 20 bases. The germline V gene has CDR1 GTSNPN and CDR2 SVGIG (reference sequence). The CDR3 extends over 17 amino acids. The DNA for the CDR3 is TGTGCCTGGAGTTTGCCCCCCACCGGGACTCTCTACAATGAGCAGTTCTTC. The encoded protein is CAWSLPPTGTLYNEQFF. Using reference TRBV30 and TRBJ2-1 for the parts outside the CDR3, the full variable domain is SQTIHQWPATLVQPVGSPLSLECTVEGTSNPNLYWYRQAAGRGLQLLFYSVGIGQISSEVPQNLSASRPQDRQFILSSKKLLLSDSGFYLCAWSLPPTGTLYNEQFFGPGTRLTVL.

This clonotype was seen ten or more times. The J gene is TRBJ2-2, the V gene TRBV27, with D perhaps given as TRBD1 or TRBD2 (5 bases each). The germline V gene has CDR1 MNHEY and CDR2 SMNVEV (reference sequence). Trimming took 8 bases from V and 7 from J, leaving 14 bases between them. The CDR3 consists of 13 residues. CDR3 bases: TGTGCCAGCGGGGCTGGACGGGGCGGGGAGCTGTTTTTT. Translating gives CASGAGRGGELFF.

The V gene is TRBV7-2, the J gene TRBJ2-1; 10 bases align to TRBD2. This CDR3 is 18 amino acids long. The V segment lost 1 base and the J segment 3 bases; nucleotides outside the gene matches: 9. CDR1 SGHTA and CDR2 FQGNSA come from the germline V gene. The CDR3 DNA reads as TGTGCCAGCAGCTTAGGAGGTAGCGGGAGGCCGGACTACAATGAGCAGTTCTTC. As protein: CASSLGGSGRPDYNEQFF.

This clonotype was seen more than once but under ten times. The V call is TRBV12-5, the J call TRBJ2-7; no definite D call. Germline V gene data show CDR1 as LGHNT and CDR2 as FRNRAP. The V gene lost 2 bases and the J gene lost 3 bases, with 2 bases spanning the gap. The CDR3 has 11 residues. CDR3 sequence (DNA): TGTGCTAGTGGTTTGAACTACGAGCAGTACTTC. Translating gives CASGLNYEQYF.

This clonotype has a handful of counts. J is TRBJ2-7 and V is TRBV6-5; D gene ambiguous. The CDR3 covers 14 residues. V lost 3 bases and J lost 0, with 9 bases in between. Germline values: CDR1 MNHEY, CDR2 SVGAGI. The CDR3 nucleotides are TGTGCCAGCAGTTATGCCCTTAACTCCTACGAGCAGTACTTC. The encoded protein is CASSYALNSYEQYF.

This clonotype has at least ten counts. This chain connects TRBV7-9 to TRBJ2-4, with a tentative D call TRBD1 (6 bases). Trimming cost V 1 base and J 3 bases, with 13 bases left between them. The CDR3 sequence is 16 residues long. CDR1 SEHNR and CDR2 FQNEAQ come from the germline V gene (reference sequence). CDR3 amino acids: CASSLGQAEVKNIQYF. CDR3 nucleotides: TGTGCCAGCAGCTTAGGACAGGCGGAGGTCAAAAACATTCAGTACTTC. Combining the CDR3 with reference TRBV7-9 and TRBJ2-4 gives the whole variable domain DTGVSQNPRHKITKRGQNVTFRCDPISEHNRLYWYRQTLGQGPEFLTYFQNEAQLEKSRLLSDRFSAERPKGSFSTLEIQRTEQGDSAMYLCASSLGQAEVKNIQYFGAGTRLSVL.

The genes are TRBV11-2 and TRBJ2-7; no clear D. Trimming removed 0 bases from V and 6 bases from J, with 15 bases in between. The CDR3 has 15 amino acids. The germline gives CDR1 SGHAT, CDR2 FQNNGV. The CDR3 DNA is TGTGCCAGCAGCTTAGAGGTCCTAGTAACGAGCGAGCAGTACTTC. Translating gives CASSLEVLVTSEQYF.

This rearrangement joins TRBV13 to TRBJ2-3; D uncertain. The V end was cut by 1 base, the J end by 2 bases, with 10 bases between. Per the germline V gene, CDR1 is PRHDT and CDR2 is FYEKMQ (reference sequence). The CDR3 totals 15 residues. The CDR3 is CASSLEAGFTDTQYF. In DNA, the CDR3 is TGTGCCAGCAGCTTAGAGGCAGGATTCACAGATACGCAGTATTTT. The full variable domain, rest sourced from reference TRBV13 and TRBJ2-3, is AAGVIQSPRHLIKEKRETATLKCYPIPRHDTVYWYQQGPGQDPQFLISFYEKMQSDKGSIPDRFSAQQFSDYHSELNMSSLELGDSALYFCASSLEAGFTDTQYFGPGTRLTVL.

This clonotype was seen many times. The chain carries TRBV7-8 and TRBJ2-3, with 11 bases lining up with TRBD2. The CDR3 has 15 amino acids. V trimming: 4 bases; J trimming: 4 bases; junction bases outside the gene matches: 4. The germline V gene has CDR1 SGHVS and CDR2 FQNEAQ. CDR3 in amino acids: CASSSIAGGADTQYF. The CDR3 DNA follows: TGTGCCAGCAGCTCTATAGCGGGGGGGGCAGATACGCAGTATTTT.

This clonotype was recorded many times. This rearrangement joins TRBV20-1 to TRBJ2-1; TRBD1 might be the D (5 bases). Per germline, CDR1 DFQATT and CDR2 SNEGSKA (reference sequence). The V end lost 6 bases, the J end lost 3 bases, and 6 bases lay between the germline ends. This CDR3 is 11 amino acids long. CDR3: CSAGHYNEQFF. CDR3 DNA sequence: TGCAGTGCAGGACACTACAATGAGCAGTTCTTC.

This clonotype has a count of ten or more. This chain uses TRBV20-1 with TRBJ1-5; 7 bases are a match to TRBD1. The CDR3 is 15 amino acids. Germline trimming cut 3 bases from V and 5 bases from J; bases unmatched to any gene: 10. Germline-derived CDR1 and CDR2 are DFQATT and SNEGSKA (reference sequence). The CDR3 sequence is CSARRGTDNYQPQHF. Here the CDR3 DNA reads TGCAGTGCTAGGAGAGGGACAGATAACTATCAGCCCCAGCATTTT.

This clonotype has a count of ten or more. This sequence joins TRBV12-5 and TRBJ1-6; D remains ambiguous. The germline CDR1 and CDR2 sequences are LGHNT and FRNRAP. Trimming stripped 2 bases from V and 9 bases from J, with 17 bases between. The CDR3 loop spans 16 amino acids. CDR3 amino acids: CASGLSQRLRLSPLHF. The CDR3 DNA reads as TGTGCTAGTGGTTTGTCCCAACGACTCCGTCTTTCACCCCTCCACTTT.

This clonotype has more than one count but fewer than ten. The chain links TRBV6-5 to TRBJ2-5; 12 bases map to TRBD2. The germline gives CDR1 MNHEY, CDR2 SVGAGI. V lost 11 bases, J lost 2 bases, and 9 bases stayed unmatched. This CDR3 has 15 residues. The CDR3: CAPRTSGAFQETQYF. The DNA for the CDR3 is TGTGCCCCAAGGACTAGCGGGGCGTTTCAAGAGACCCAGTACTTC.

This clonotype appeared many times. The J gene is TRBJ1-2, the V gene TRBV29-1; perhaps TRBD1 as D (5 bases). V was clipped by 6 bases and J by 4 bases, with 9 bases between them. This CDR3 is built from 11 residues. Germline CDR1 reads SQVTM; CDR2 reads ANQGSEA. CDR3 nucleotide sequence: TGCAGCGTCCTAGACAGCTATGGCTACACCTTC. Residues: CSVLDSYGYTF. Using reference TRBV29-1 and TRBJ1-2 for the parts outside the CDR3, the full variable domain is SAVISQKPSRDICQRGTSLTIQCQVDSQVTMMFWYRQQPGQSLTLIATANQGSEATYESGFVIDKFPISRPNLTFSTLTVSNMSPEDSSIYLCSVLDSYGYTFGSGTRLTVV.

This clonotype was recorded at least ten times. The chain combines TRBV20-1 with TRBJ1-1; 8 bases are a match to TRBD1. The germline CDR1 and CDR2 sequences are DFQATT and SNEGSKA (reference sequence). The CDR3 consists of 13 residues. The V and J ends lost 3 bases and 2 bases, in that order; junction bases with no gene match: 2. DNA of the CDR3: TGCAGTGCTAGGGACAGGGTAAACACTGAAGCTTTCTTT. This codes for CSARDRVNTEAFF.